A single sample gave rise to the 26 T cell receptor beta chains below, sequenced in a study of blood T cells in healthy people across ages. For the second PCR, which ran for about 6 to 12 cycles, a sample-barcoded 5' primer and a J-beta primer mix were used. One entry per CDR3 protein results from TCRdb running MiXCR on the 5' RACE reads. The data hold around 1,100,000 distinct CDR3 sequences, with 35% to 45% observed a single time. The sequencing sample was made of blood. The source is a man aged 18 to 30 in good health.

This clonotype has just a few counts. The J gene is TRBJ2-4, the V gene TRBV4-1; D might be TRBD1 (5 bases). CDR1 is MGHRA, CDR2 YSYEKL, per germline. CDR3 length: 15 amino acids. The V end was cut by 0 bases, the J end by 3 bases, with 9 bases between. CDR3 protein: CASSQDRTGKNIQYF. The CDR3 nucleotides are TGCGCCAGCAGCCAAGATCGAACAGGCAAAAACATTCAGTACTTC.

In this sample, this clonotype turned up a few times. For the CDR3, the DNA is TGTGCCAGCAGCCCCGATCTAGGGGCAGGGGGCCTTCTGTACCAAGAGACCCAGTACTTC. Protein sequence: CASSPDLGAGGLLYQETQYF. The rearrangement joins TRBV12-3 or TRBV12-4 to TRBJ2-5; 8 bases are shared with TRBD1. The CDR3 is 20 residues long. The trim removed 6 bases at V and 0 bases at J, leaving 21 bases unmatched.

This chain joins TRBV4-2 and TRBJ2-1, with 7 bases matching TRBD2. V was clipped by 1 base and J by 3 bases; unmatched bases: 6. There are 16 residues in the CDR3. Germline CDR1 LGHNA, CDR2 YNFKEQ. In DNA form, the CDR3 reads TGTGCCAGCAGCCAAGTAGCTGGGGGGGACTACAATGAGCAGTTCTTC. It encodes CASSQVAGGDYNEQFF.

This clonotype turned up a few times. This chain's CDR3 is CASSLILDRGLGYNEQFF. DNA of the CDR3: TGCGCCAGCAGCTTGATATTGGACAGGGGCCTAGGGTACAATGAGCAGTTCTTC. V gene TRBV5-1 combines with J gene TRBJ2-1; TRBD1 agrees at 9 bases. Germline assignment: CDR1 SGHRS and CDR2 YFSETQ. With V trimmed by 1 base and J by 4 bases, 12 bases remained unmatched. This CDR3 is built from 18 residues. The variable domain in full, completed from reference TRBV5-1 and TRBJ2-1, reads KAGVTQTPRYLIKTRGQQVTLSCSPISGHRSVSWYQQTPGQGLQFLFEYFSETQRNKGNFPGRFSGRQFSNSRSEMNVSTLELGDSALYLCASSLILDRGLGYNEQFFGPGTRLTVL.

The rearrangement uses TRBV10-3 and TRBJ2-3; D uncertain. There are 14 residues in the CDR3. In germline, CDR1 is ENHRY, CDR2 SYGVKD. Trimming took off 2 bases at V and 6 bases at J, with 12 bases between the two ends. The CDR3 nucleotides are TGTGCCATCAGTGAGGCTAGGGTGAGGGATACGCAGTATTTT. It specifies CAISEARVRDTQYF.

Concerning this clonotype: One end of the junction does not line up with germline, which may come from a read error. V is TRBV5-1 and J is TRBJ2-5; possibly TRBD2 for D (6 bases). Germline CDR1 reads SGHRS; CDR2 reads YFSETQ. This CDR3 region has 12 residues. The CDR3 DNA is TGCGCCAGCGGCTTGGGCGGGGATGAGCAGTACTTC. Amino acid sequence: CASGLGGDEQYF.

The chain has TRBV4-1 and TRBJ2-2, with 7 bases fitting TRBD2. The CDR3 contains 16 residues. V was pared by 0 bases and J by 4 bases, with 5 bases of the junction left unmatched. Germline CDR1 is MGHRA and CDR2 is YSYEKL. DNA for the CDR3: TGCGCCAGCAGCCAAGATCCAGCGGGGAGCACCGGGGAGCTGTTTTTT. Protein product: CASSQDPAGSTGELFF.

This clonotype was seen a handful of times. The chain links TRBV20-1 to TRBJ1-6; 9 nucleotides match TRBD1. This CDR3 region has 15 residues. Germline V gives CDR1 DFQATT, CDR2 SNEGSKA (reference sequence). The J segment lost 5 bases and the V segment lost 0 bases, leaving 2 bases of the junction unmatched. The CDR3 region has the DNA TGCAGTGCTAGAGATTGGGACAGGGATAATTCACCCCTCCACTTT. It codes for CSARDWDRDNSPLHF.

This clonotype was picked up many times. The chain carries TRBV2 and TRBJ2-1; no reliable D call. Germline loops: CDR1 SNHLY, CDR2 FYNNEI. CDR3 size: 15 residues. Trimming took 5 bases from V and 1 from J, leaving 12 bases between them. The CDR3 reads CASSPRKGSYNEQFF. The CDR3 nucleotides are TGTGCCAGCAGTCCGCGGAAGGGATCCTACAATGAGCAGTTCTTC.

The V and J genes are TRBV4-2 and TRBJ2-3, with 10 bases matching TRBD2. Germline V gene lookup returns CDR1 LGHNA and CDR2 YNFKEQ. V shed 2 bases and J 1 base; nucleotides not matched to a gene: 3. This CDR3 has 16 residues. The CDR3 nucleotides read TGTGCCAGCAGCCAACTAGCGGGGGAGGGCACAGATACGCAGTATTTT. Its translation is CASSQLAGEGTDTQYF.

The rearrangement uses TRBV6-2 or TRBV6-3 and TRBJ2-5; D is unresolved. CDR1 is MNHEY and CDR2 is SVGEGT in the germline V gene. The CDR3 is 19 residues long. V was pared by 0 bases and J by 3 bases, with 23 bases between. The CDR3 here is CASSYSPINLVSKEETQYF. CDR3 sequence (DNA): TGTGCCAGCAGTTACTCGCCCATAAATCTTGTTTCCAAAGAAGAGACCCAGTACTTC.

This clonotype has more than one count but fewer than ten. The CDR3 here is CASSVSGQGFYNEQFF. CDR3 nucleotide sequence: TGTGCCAGCAGCGTCTCGGGACAGGGGTTCTACAATGAGCAGTTCTTC. This rearrangement joins TRBV9 to TRBJ2-1; TRBD1 aligns across 10 bases. Germline CDR1 reads SGDLS; CDR2 reads YYNGEE. There are 16 residues in the CDR3. V was pared by 2 bases and J by 3 bases, with 5 bases of the junction left unmatched.

This chain joins TRBV7-3 and TRBJ2-7, with D possibly matching TRBD1 (5 bases). Germline CDR1 reads SGHTA; CDR2 reads FQGTGA. The germline V and J ends were trimmed by 1 base and 2 bases, with 9 bases remaining between them. The CDR3 totals 14 residues. This chain's CDR3 is CASSLMAGPYEQYF. The CDR3 bases are TGTGCCAGCAGCTTAATGGCAGGGCCCTACGAGCAGTACTTC.

The rearrangement joins TRBV7-2 to TRBJ1-2; 7 bases align to TRBD1. V lost 1 base and J lost 4; bases outside the gene matches: 9. CDR3 length: 16 residues. Per the germline V gene, CDR1 is SGHTA and CDR2 is FQGNSA. The DNA for the CDR3 is TGTGCCAGCAGCTTAGGGGGTCGACAGGGCCTCTATGGCTACACCTTC. This gives the protein CASSLGGRQGLYGYTF. Full variable domain (remainder filled in from reference TRBV7-2 and TRBJ1-2): GAGVSQSPSNKVTEKGKDVELRCDPISGHTALYWYRQSLGQGLEFLIYFQGNSAPDKSGLPSDRFSAERTGGSVSTLTIQRTQQEDSAVYLCASSLGGRQGLYGYTFGSGTRLTVV.

There are a few counts of this clonotype. The chain recombines TRBV6-6 with TRBJ2-2, with TRBD1 matching 7 bases. Germline loops: CDR1 MNHNY, CDR2 SVGAGI (reference sequence). This CDR3 spans 15 amino acids. J gave up 2 bases and V 8 bases, and 8 bases lay outside the gene matches. The DNA of the CDR3 is TGTGCCAGCGGTGGGGACAGATTAAACACCGGGGAGCTGTTTTTT. Protein sequence: CASGGDRLNTGELFF.

This rearrangement joins TRBV11-2 to TRBJ1-1, with D maybe TRBD1 (6 bases). Germline V gene lookup returns CDR1 SGHAT and CDR2 FQNNGV. CDR3 length: 16 residues. Trimming cost V 2 bases and J 4 bases, with 17 bases left between them. The CDR3 sequence is CASSLRGGQGLTEAFF. CDR3 DNA: TGTGCCAGCAGCTTAAGGGGGGGGCAGGGGCTCACTGAAGCTTTCTTT.

The chain has TRBV28 and TRBJ1-2; TRBD1 matches at 7 bases. Per germline, CDR1 MDHEN and CDR2 SYDVKM. V shed 8 bases, J shed 6 bases, and the junction held 6 bases outside the gene matches. The CDR3 consists of 12 residues. The CDR3 is CASHQGGDGYTF. The CDR3 DNA follows: TGTGCCAGCCACCAGGGGGGGGATGGCTACACCTTC.

The V gene is TRBV20-1, the J gene TRBJ1-5, with TRBD1 as a possible D gene (5 bases). This CDR3 comprises 13 residues. V was trimmed by 3 bases and J by 4 bases, leaving 10 bases between them. The germline V gene has CDR1 DFQATT and CDR2 SNEGSKA (reference sequence). CDR3 in DNA: TGCAGTGCTAGGGGGGAGGGTAATCAGCCCCAGCATTTT. The encoded protein is CSARGEGNQPQHF.

In this sample, this clonotype turned up many times. CDR3 nucleotides: TGTGCCAGCAGTCTACGGACAGTATCTGAAGCTTTCTTT. This codes for CASSLRTVSEAFF. This chain links TRBV6-6 with TRBJ1-1, with a tentative D call TRBD1 (6 bases). V dropped 5 bases and J dropped 6 bases, with 13 bases sitting between them. Looked up from germline, CDR1 is MNHNY and CDR2 is SVGAGI (reference sequence). This CDR3 has 13 amino acids.

CDR3 nucleotides: TGCGCCAGCAGCTTGGAGGCAGCCTCATACAATGAGCAGTACTTC. It yields the protein CASSLEAASYNEQYF. The chain combines TRBV5-1 with TRBJ2-1; D is uncertain. The J call may be wrong; the DNA end is better matched by TRBJ2-7. The CDR3 has 15 residues. Germline values: CDR1 SGHRS, CDR2 YFSETQ.

In its sample, this clonotype was seen many times. V gene TRBV3-1 combines with J gene TRBJ2-1; D gene unclear. V lost 1 base, J lost 9 bases, and 4 bases lay in between. Germline V gives CDR1 LGHDT, CDR2 YNNKEL (reference sequence). The CDR3 extends over 11 amino acids. In nucleotides, the CDR3 is TGTGCCAGCAGCCAAGTGGGTGAGCAGTTCTTC. Protein product: CASSQVGEQFF.

This sequence joins TRBV27 and TRBJ2-3; D remains ambiguous. Between the trimmed V and J ends, which lost 3 bases and 2 bases, there was a span of 12 bases. This CDR3 contains 15 residues. Germline lookup yields CDR1 MNHEY and CDR2 SMNVEV (reference sequence). Here the CDR3 reads CASSLTRRFTDTQYF. The CDR3 DNA reads as TGTGCCAGCAGTTTGACGCGACGCTTCACAGATACGCAGTATTTT.

Notes on this clonotype: At one end the junction does not follow the germline gene, possibly because of a read error. The chain links TRBV14 to TRBJ1-1; the D is unclear. Germline assignment: CDR1 SGHDN and CDR2 FVKESK. The CDR3 is 13 amino acids. The CDR3 here is CASSQGMWTGAFF. CDR3 DNA sequence: TGTGCCAGCAGCCAAGGGATGTGGACTGGAGCTTTCTTT.

This clonotype was detected only a few times. The CDR3 sequence: CASSDTAGVTDTQYF. CDR3 nucleotides: TGCGCCAGCAGCGACACAGCGGGTGTCACAGATACGCAGTATTTT. The rearrangement links TRBV5-1 to TRBJ2-3; possibly TRBD2 for D (6 bases). V dropped 4 bases and J dropped 2 bases, with 14 bases sitting between them. Germline CDR1 is SGHRS and CDR2 is YFSETQ. The CDR3 length is 15 residues.

This clonotype appeared a few times. The rearrangement joins TRBV5-6 to TRBJ2-7, with D hard to call. Per the germline V gene, CDR1 is SGHDT and CDR2 is YYEEEE. V was clipped by 1 base and J by 4 bases, with 9 bases between them. This CDR3 region has 13 residues. The CDR3 is CASSLIEGYEQYF. CDR3 DNA sequence: TGTGCCAGCAGCTTGATTGAAGGTTACGAGCAGTACTTC.

Regarding this clonotype: Its ends do not fully match the called genes, so a read error is possible. The genes are TRBV12-3 or TRBV12-4 and TRBJ1-1; D remains ambiguous. The CDR3 loop spans 13 amino acids. CDR3 sequence reads: CAISLVGNTEAFF. CDR3 in DNA: TGTGCCATCAGTTTGGTCGGGAACACTGAAGCTTTCTTT.